This T cell receptor (beta chain) was recorded in a study of cytomegalovirus exposure and HLA in healthy donors. This clone appeared a single time. What it recognizes is unknown. Primers for the PCR totalled 60 Vbeta and 13 Jbeta. In the authors' workflow: Later work found around 72 million unique TCR beta chains, with around 10 million shared. Produced via immunoSEQ multiplex PCR; TCRdb's table is partial and in-frame only. V and J calls and clone size follow that table, whereas D and trimming were derived from the DNA. Of under 140,000 clones in the sample, around 88% were seen once. This CDR3 is 14 amino acids long. Germline V CDR1 and CDR2: MNHNY, SVGAGI (reference sequence). V trimming: 6 bases; J trimming: 5 bases; junction bases outside the gene matches: 8. Study findings and constraints: Accounts indicate the classifier identified cytomegalovirus status with strong specificity and sensitivity. A later analysis showed HLA-associated TCR beta chains outstripping equally common others in clonal expansion.

Sequenced input: PBMCs. The source of this sequence is a man aged 40-49 years in good health and CMV-seronegative. The chain recombines TRBV6-6 with TRBJ2-7; 9 bases match TRBD1. CDR3 nucleotide sequence: TGTGCCAGCAGAGACAGGACAGGGGTAAACGAGCAGTACTTC. It yields the protein CASRDRTGVNEQYF.